Included here is one T cell receptor (beta chain) sequence, with context. The antigen remains unidentified. This same CDR3 is encoded by further DNA sequences in the sample. The sample comes from a study of siplizumab effects on memory and regulatory T cells. This table comes from immunoSEQ multiplex PCR, and its TCRdb copy is limited to in-frame clones, with some not included. The table includes over 80,000 clones, approximately 90% detected once. Broader study findings: Siplizumab brought about a significant reduction in alloreactive sequences traceable to unstimulated CD4+ memory cells.

This CDR3 spans 13 amino acids. The V end lost 4 bases, the J end lost 0 bases, and 8 bases lay between the germline ends. Germline V gene lookup returns CDR1 SGHKS and CDR2 YYEKEE (reference sequence). The receptor comes from a human donor in good health. Sequenced material: Tregs sorted from blood. The J gene is TRBJ2-7, the V gene TRBV5-5; D is uncertain. CDR3 region: CASSPRSSYEQYF. CDR3 sequence (DNA): TGTGCCAGCAGCCCCCGGAGCTCCTACGAGCAGTACTTC.